Each of the 32 T cell receptor beta chains below was sequenced from the same sample in a study of neoadjuvant anti-PD-1 for oral cavity cancer. Specified time point: after neoadjuvant nivolumab, at surgical resection. The data were produced by immunoSEQ multiplex PCR, yet TCRdb's version contains in-frame clones alone and is incomplete. The table lists some 70,000 clones, approximately 85% of them singletons. The sequenced sample was PBMCs, obtained after nivolumab (anti-PD-1) treatment. The receptors were gathered from a person between 40 and 80 years old with oral cavity squamous cell carcinoma.

This clone came up once. The chain joins TRBV28 to TRBJ2-2; 10 bases agree with TRBD1. In germline, CDR1 is MDHEN, CDR2 SYDVKM. V was clipped by 7 bases and J by 7 bases; unmatched bases: 9. The CDR3 is 15 amino acids. This CDR3 is CASTPVGQGIGELFF. The CDR3 DNA sequence: TGTGCCAGCACCCCTGTGGGACAGGGGATCGGGGAGCTGTTTTTT.

V and J are TRBV9 and TRBJ2-7; 7 bases agree with TRBD2. The CDR3 sequence is 14 residues long. Germline V gives CDR1 SGDLS, CDR2 YYNGEE. The junction had 9 bases not matched to a gene; V was cut back by 2 bases and J by 7 bases. DNA for the CDR3: TGTGCCAGCAGCGTTTGGGGCGGGAGTGAAGAGCAGTACTTC. Translated: CASSVWGGSEEQYF. Variable domain in full (rest from reference TRBV9 and TRBJ2-7): DSGVTQTPKHLITATGQRVTLRCSPRSGDLSVYWYQQSLDQGLQFLIQYYNGEERAKGNILERFSAQQFPDLHSELNLSSLELGDSALYFCASSVWGGSEEQYFGPGTRLTVT.

This clone was seen only once. The chain couples TRBV5-4 to TRBJ1-1, with D uncertain. Germline loops: CDR1 SGHNT, CDR2 YYREEE (reference sequence). CDR3 length: 13 amino acids. Deletions cut 5 bases from V and 0 bases from J, with 8 bases between. The CDR3 loop reads CASSLQLNTEAFF. In DNA, the CDR3 is TGTGCCAGCAGTCTTCAATTGAACACTGAAGCTTTCTTT.

The chain joins TRBV30 to TRBJ2-4; TRBD2 agrees at 9 bases. The CDR3 has 14 residues. With 1 base clipped from V and 12 bases from J, the junction kept 10 bases outside the gene matches. CDR1 is GTSNPN and CDR2 is SVGIG in the germline V gene (reference sequence). Here the CDR3 reads CAWSGLAGVRPQYF. For the CDR3, the DNA is TGTGCCTGGAGTGGGTTAGCGGGAGTGCGGCCTCAGTACTTC.

V and J are TRBV6-1 and TRBJ2-1; TRBD2 aligns across 10 bases. Germline V gene data show CDR1 as MNHNS and CDR2 as SASEGT. J lost 9 bases, V lost 3 bases, and 5 bases had no gene match. The CDR3 spans 14 residues. This CDR3 reads CASSELAGVGEQFF. CDR3 nucleotide sequence: TGTGCCAGCAGTGAGCTAGCGGGAGTCGGTGAGCAGTTCTTC.

V usage is TRBV5-1 and J usage is TRBJ2-2; D is perhaps TRBD2 (6 bases). The CDR3 is 15 residues long. Germline assignment: CDR1 SGHRS and CDR2 YFSETQ. The V end lost 0 bases, the J end lost 4 bases, and 10 bases lay between the germline ends. The DNA for the CDR3 is TGCGCCAGCAGCTTGGACGGGAGACGCACCGGGGAGCTGTTTTTT. It encodes CASSLDGRRTGELFF.

The chain carries TRBV6-5 and TRBJ1-6; no firm D call. Trimming stripped 2 bases from V and 6 bases from J, with 8 bases between. Germline assignment: CDR1 MNHEY and CDR2 SVGAGI. This CDR3 spans 14 amino acids. The CDR3 DNA reads as TGTGCCAGCAGTTACGGGCCCCTTAATTCACCCCTCCACTTT. Its translation is CASSYGPLNSPLHF.

V and J are TRBV10-3 and TRBJ2-2; D is unresolved. Between the trimmed V and J ends, which lost 5 bases and 6 bases, there was a span of 16 bases. The CDR3 runs 15 residues. In germline, CDR1 is ENHRY, CDR2 SYGVKD. CDR3 sequence: CAISPPGLTAGELFF. In DNA form, the CDR3 reads TGTGCCATCAGTCCGCCCGGGTTAACCGCCGGGGAGCTGTTTTTT.

J is TRBJ1-2 and V is TRBV5-6; D gene ambiguous. V was cut by 1 base and J by 4 bases, with 5 bases left in between. The CDR3 consists of 12 residues. Germline lookup yields CDR1 SGHDT and CDR2 YYEEEE. The CDR3 reads CASSLTVYGYTF. CDR3 nucleotide sequence: TGTGCCAGCAGCTTGACAGTCTATGGCTACACCTTC.

The chain couples TRBV7-3 to TRBJ2-5; TRBD1 might be the D (6 bases). The CDR3 loop spans 16 amino acids. Germline CDR1 is SGHTA and CDR2 is FQGTGA. V lost 2 bases and J 5 bases, leaving 18 bases between the germline ends. CDR3 bases: TGTGCCAGCAGCTTAGGGCCAGGGGCCAAGCCTGAGACCCAGTACTTC. Translation: CASSLGPGAKPETQYF.

The chain is built from TRBV27 and TRBJ1-5; unclear D gene. Per germline, CDR1 MNHEY and CDR2 SMNVEV (reference sequence). V dropped 3 bases and J dropped 4 bases, with 10 bases sitting between them. The CDR3 runs 14 residues. The CDR3 spells CASSLVGKNQPQHF. In DNA, the CDR3 is TGTGCCAGCAGTTTGGTCGGAAAGAATCAGCCCCAGCATTTT.

The chain joins TRBV29-1 to TRBJ2-3; 8 bases match TRBD2. The CDR3 runs 16 residues. The V gene end was trimmed by 3 bases and the J gene end by 2 bases; junction bases not matched to a gene: 10. Per germline, CDR1 SQVTM and CDR2 ANQGSEA. CDR3 sequence (DNA): TGCAGCGTTGACCCTCGGGGGGGGACGTACACAGATACGCAGTATTTT. Its translation is CSVDPRGGTYTDTQYF.

Only a few counts were recorded for this clone. The chain uses TRBV10-3 and TRBJ1-1; D remains unclear. V lost 3 bases, J lost 8 bases, and 13 bases lay in between. Germline CDR1 reads ENHRY; CDR2 reads SYGVKD. The CDR3 consists of 13 residues. CDR3 coding DNA: TGTGCCATCAGTGACGGGTCCCGCTTGGAAGCTTTCTTT. As protein: CAISDGSRLEAFF.

The chain joins TRBV29-1 to TRBJ2-7; D is possibly TRBD1 or TRBD2 (5 bases each). The CDR3 has 13 residues. Trimming left V 6 bases short and J 2 bases short, with 14 bases between. Germline V gene sequence: CDR1 SQVTM, CDR2 ANQGSEA. The CDR3 sequence is CSVGDPFTYEQYF. As DNA, the CDR3 is TGCAGCGTGGGGGACCCATTTACCTACGAGCAGTACTTC.

The chain employs TRBV19 and TRBJ2-7; 9 bases match TRBD2. The germline CDR1 and CDR2 sequences are LNHDA and SQIVND (reference sequence). This CDR3 region has 16 residues. The trim removed 4 bases at V and 4 bases at J, leaving 11 bases unmatched. CDR3 bases: TGTGCCAGTAGTAACCTTCCGGCTAGCGGGATATACGAGCAGTACTTC. This codes for CASSNLPASGIYEQYF.

This clone was counted a few times. One end of the junction is discordant with germline, which a read error may explain. This chain joins TRBV7-8 and TRBJ1-1; possibly TRBD1 for D (6 bases). The CDR3 runs to 15 residues. Germline loops: CDR1 SGHVS, CDR2 FQNEAQ. The CDR3 sequence: CASSLAAGAGAEAFF. Written as DNA, the CDR3 is TGTGCCAGCAGCCTAGCGGCAGGGGCTGGGGCTGAAGCTTTCTTT.

The chain employs TRBV28 and TRBJ2-1, with a weak D call TRBD2 (5 bases). V lost 6 bases to trimming and J lost 12 bases, with 15 bases between them. Germline V gene lookup returns CDR1 MDHEN and CDR2 SYDVKM. CDR3 length: 12 residues. The DNA of the CDR3 is TGTGCCAGCAGCCCCGAACTAGATCCGCAGTTCTTC. Residues: CASSPELDPQFF. The whole variable domain, remainder taken from reference TRBV28 and TRBJ2-1, is DVKVTQSSRYLVKRTGEKVFLECVQDMDHENMFWYRQDPGLGLRLIYFSYDVKMKEKGDIPEGYSVSREKKERFSLILESASTNQTSMYLCASSPELDPQFFGPGTRLTVL.

The chain couples TRBV6-1 to TRBJ1-1; no firm D call. Germline V gene lookup returns CDR1 MNHNS and CDR2 SASEGT. This CDR3 comprises 12 residues. V was cut by 4 bases and J by 7 bases, with 10 bases left in between. This CDR3 reads CASSVDGFEAFF. As DNA, the CDR3 is TGTGCCAGCAGTGTCGACGGATTTGAAGCTTTCTTT.

J is TRBJ2-5 and V is TRBV6-1, with D perhaps TRBD2 (5 bases). Germline V CDR1 and CDR2: MNHNS, SASEGT. The CDR3 loop spans 15 amino acids. Trimming left V 2 bases short and J 1 base short, with 11 bases between. The CDR3 DNA reads TGTGCCAGCAGTGAATGGATGAGGGCCCAAGAGACCCAGTACTTC. Amino acid sequence: CASSEWMRAQETQYF.

This clone appeared a single time. This chain joins TRBV30 and TRBJ1-3; D call uncertain. Germline V gene data show CDR1 as GTSNPN and CDR2 as SVGIG (reference sequence). With 3 bases removed from V and 0 bases from J, the gap between germline ends came to 9 bases. The CDR3 is 14 amino acids. The CDR3 spells CAWRHRYSGNTIYF. CDR3 DNA sequence: TGTGCCTGGAGACACAGATACTCTGGAAACACCATATATTTT.

The chain joins TRBV18 to TRBJ1-2; tentatively, D is TRBD1 (6 bases). This CDR3 comprises 12 residues. The V gene's germline CDR1 is KGHSH and CDR2 LQKENI. Trimming shortened V by 3 bases and J by 13 bases, and 15 bases separated the two germline ends. DNA of the CDR3: TGTGCCAGCTCACCGGGGGGCCAAGGGGTCACCTTC. As protein: CASSPGGQGVTF. The full variable domain, completed using reference TRBV18 and TRBJ1-2, is NAGVMQNPRHLVRRRGQEARLRCSPMKGHSHVYWYRQLPEEGLKFMVYLQKENIIDESGMPKERFSAEFPKEGPSILRIQQVVRGDSAAYFCASSPGGQGVTFGSGTRLTVV.

The rearrangement joins TRBV2 to TRBJ2-2, with 9 bases lining up with TRBD1. With V trimmed by 4 bases and J by 5 bases, 5 bases remained unmatched. Germline V gene sequence: CDR1 SNHLY, CDR2 FYNNEI. CDR3 length: 15 residues. CDR3 protein: CASSADRGLTGELFF. DNA for the CDR3: TGTGCCAGCAGTGCGGACAGGGGTTTAACCGGGGAGCTGTTTTTT.

This rearrangement joins TRBV27 to TRBJ2-1, with TRBD2 matching over 9 bases. CDR1 and CDR2 from the germline V gene are MNHEY and SMNVEV (reference sequence). With 3 bases clipped from V and 6 bases from J, the junction kept 12 bases outside the gene matches. The CDR3 contains 17 residues. This CDR3 is CASSFGVAGVSSNEQFF. CDR3 bases: TGTGCCAGCAGTTTCGGGGTAGCGGGAGTTTCTAGCAATGAGCAGTTCTTC.

V gene TRBV9 combines with J gene TRBJ2-3; 8 nucleotides match TRBD2. CDR3 length: 15 residues. V lost 3 bases to trimming and J lost 1 base; unmatched junction nucleotides: 4. CDR1 is SGDLS, CDR2 YYNGEE, per germline. CDR3 amino acids: CASSATTSGTDTQYF. The CDR3 DNA reads TGTGCCAGCAGCGCCACGACTAGCGGCACAGATACGCAGTATTTT.

The chain has TRBV30 and TRBJ1-2; D gene unclear. Germline V gene data show CDR1 as GTSNPN and CDR2 as SVGIG (reference sequence). Trimming cost V 0 bases and J 6 bases, with 11 bases left between them. This CDR3 spans 13 amino acids. Here the CDR3 DNA reads TGTGCCTGGAGTGTACAAACGGGCAATGGCTACACCTTC. Protein product: CAWSVQTGNGYTF.

J is TRBJ2-7 and V is TRBV7-2; 7 bases are a match to TRBD2. Per germline, CDR1 SGHTA and CDR2 FQGNSA. CDR3 length: 14 amino acids. The junction had 3 bases not matched to a gene; V was cut back by 2 bases and J by 2 bases. The CDR3 spells CASSLMGLTYEQYF. In DNA, the CDR3 is TGTGCCAGCAGCTTAATGGGACTAACCTACGAGCAGTACTTC. Complete variable domain (other parts from reference TRBV7-2 and TRBJ2-7): GAGVSQSPSNKVTEKGKDVELRCDPISGHTALYWYRQSLGQGLEFLIYFQGNSAPDKSGLPSDRFSAERTGGSVSTLTIQRTQQEDSAVYLCASSLMGLTYEQYFGPGTRLTVT.

This clone was seen a single time. This chain links TRBV27 with TRBJ2-1, with 7 bases fitting TRBD2. The length of the CDR3 is 16 residues. V shed 5 bases and J 1 base; nucleotides not matched to a gene: 8. CDR1 and CDR2 (germline): MNHEY, SMNVEV (reference sequence). The CDR3 nucleotides are TGTGCCAGCAGTCCGATGTTGGGGGGGTCCTACAATGAGCAGTTCTTC. Protein: CASSPMLGGSYNEQFF.

The genes are TRBV30 and TRBJ1-3; D is unresolved. The CDR3 contains 13 residues. The V and J ends lost 5 bases and 0 bases respectively, with 8 bases between them. Germline-derived CDR1 and CDR2 are GTSNPN and SVGIG (reference sequence). The CDR3, as DNA: TGTGCCTGGCGCAGGTACTCTGGAAACACCATATATTTT. Its protein is CAWRRYSGNTIYF.

V is TRBV5-1 and J is TRBJ2-3; D may be TRBD1 (6 bases). The germline V and J ends were trimmed by 4 bases and 0 bases, with 15 bases remaining between them. Germline assignment: CDR1 SGHRS and CDR2 YFSETQ. CDR3 length: 16 amino acids. The CDR3 sequence: CASSRGQFSSTDTQYF. CDR3 nucleotide sequence: TGCGCCAGCAGCCGAGGACAGTTCTCTAGCACAGATACGCAGTATTTT.

The chain combines TRBV30 with TRBJ2-7; D unclear. The CDR3 is made up of 15 amino acids. Germline V lookup: CDR1 GTSNPN, CDR2 SVGIG (reference sequence). V was clipped by 0 bases and J by 5 bases, with 17 bases between them. The CDR3 sequence: CAWSVYYSKPHEQYF. The CDR3 bases are TGTGCCTGGAGTGTATATTACAGCAAGCCCCACGAGCAGTACTTC.

This clone came up a few times. The CDR3 region has the DNA TGCGCCAGCAGCCCCGTGGGACGGGTGCCTAACTATGGCTACACCTTC. It yields the protein CASSPVGRVPNYGYTF. J is TRBJ1-2 and V is TRBV5-1; D possibly corresponds to TRBD1 (5 bases). Germline V CDR1 and CDR2: SGHRS, YFSETQ. The V and J ends lost 4 bases and 0 bases respectively, with 16 bases between them. The CDR3 is 16 amino acids.

J is TRBJ1-4 and V is TRBV6-6; 7 bases fit TRBD1. J gave up 2 bases and V 7 bases, and 1 base lay outside the gene matches. The CDR3 loop spans 13 amino acids. Germline V gene data show CDR1 as MNHNY and CDR2 as SVGAGI (reference sequence). CDR3: CASKGQTNEKLFF. In DNA form, the CDR3 reads TGTGCCAGCAAGGGACAGACTAATGAAAAACTGTTTTTT.